This passage covers 18 T cell receptor beta chains from one sample sequenced in a study of cytomegalovirus exposure and HLA in healthy donors. Sequencing was performed with immunoSEQ multiplex PCR; in TCRdb, only in-frame clones are kept and a portion is missing. This sample has hundreds of thousands of clones; roughly 90% occur once, and the top ten carry approximately 0.8%. The source material was PBMCs. All receptors derive from a woman under 30 in good health and CMV-seronegative.

This clone has only one observation. The chain links TRBV18 to TRBJ2-7; 7 nucleotides match TRBD1. Germline V gene data show CDR1 as KGHSH and CDR2 as LQKENI. The V segment lost 4 bases and the J segment 3 bases; nucleotides outside the gene matches: 9. The CDR3 totals 15 residues. CDR3 loop: CASSLTGDSLYEQYF. DNA for the CDR3: TGTGCCAGCTCACTCACAGGGGACAGCCTCTACGAGCAGTACTTC.

The gene calls are TRBV11-2 and TRBJ2-1, with D possibly TRBD2 on 7 matching bases. The CDR3 consists of 14 residues. Germline values: CDR1 SGHAT, CDR2 FQNNGV. The ends were cut back, 8 bases at V and 8 bases at J, with 19 bases in the middle. The DNA of the CDR3 is TGTGCCAGCCGAGCCTTACGGGGGGCCTATGAGCAGTTCTTC. It translates to CASRALRGAYEQFF.

The CDR3 DNA reads as TGTGCCAGCACCATCCTGGGCGCGGGACTGTTGGTCCACGAGCAGTACTTC. It yields the protein CASTILGAGLLVHEQYF. The genes are TRBV13 and TRBJ2-7, with a weak D call TRBD2 (6 bases). The CDR3 consists of 17 residues. V lost 7 bases and J lost 5, with 27 bases in between. Germline V gene sequence: CDR1 PRHDT, CDR2 FYEKMQ (reference sequence).

The chain couples TRBV14 to TRBJ2-7; no clear D gene. Germline V gene data show CDR1 as SGHDN and CDR2 as FVKESK. Trimming stripped 1 base from V and 6 bases from J, with 16 bases between. The CDR3 is 15 residues long. CDR3 amino acids: CASSQVDHPSGEQYF. Written as DNA, the CDR3 is TGTGCCAGCAGCCAAGTTGATCACCCTTCGGGCGAGCAGTACTTC.

This sequence joins TRBV13 and TRBJ1-2; 8 bases are shared with TRBD1. Germline V CDR1 and CDR2: PRHDT, FYEKMQ (reference sequence). CDR3 length: 13 residues. V was clipped by 3 bases and J by 8 bases; unmatched bases: 5. CDR3 sequence (DNA): TGTGCCAGCAGCTTCAGGGGGCTGGGGGGCTACACCTTC. It codes for CASSFRGLGGYTF.

In DNA form, the CDR3 reads TGTGCCACCAGCAAGCTTACAGGATTCCAAGAGACCCAGTACTTC. It encodes CATSKLTGFQETQYF. The chain links TRBV15 to TRBJ2-5; a possible D gene is TRBD1 (5 bases). The CDR3 has 15 residues. The V end was cut by 4 bases, the J end by 1 base, with 13 bases between. Germline CDR1 and CDR2: LNHNV and YYDKDF (reference sequence).

The rearrangement links TRBV5-6 to TRBJ2-3; the match to TRBD2 covers 9 bases. CDR1 and CDR2 (germline): SGHDT, YYEEEE. The CDR3 spans 15 residues. With V trimmed by 4 bases and J by 7 bases, 10 bases remained unmatched. Here the CDR3 DNA reads TGTGCCAGCAGCCCGGGACTAGCCGCACTATATACGCAGTATTTT. Protein: CASSPGLAALYTQYF.

J is TRBJ2-1 and V is TRBV5-6; D remains ambiguous. The CDR3 runs to 13 residues. V was trimmed by 0 bases and J by 4 bases, leaving 5 bases between them. CDR1 is SGHDT, CDR2 YYEEEE, per germline. CDR3 loop: CASSLVLYNEQFF. The CDR3 DNA reads TGTGCCAGCAGCTTGGTTCTTTACAATGAGCAGTTCTTC.

V usage is TRBV9 and J usage is TRBJ1-1; 7 bases are shared with TRBD1. V was pared by 4 bases and J by 9 bases, with 9 bases of the junction left unmatched. Germline V lookup: CDR1 SGDLS, CDR2 YYNGEE. The CDR3 is 13 amino acids. The CDR3 DNA reads TGTGCCAGCAGCCCAGTGACAGGGCCGCAAGCTTTCTTT. It translates to CASSPVTGPQAFF.

The J gene is TRBJ1-6, the V gene TRBV10-3; a weak D match, TRBD1 (6 bases). The CDR3 has 15 amino acids. The V gene lost 1 base and the J gene lost 7 bases, with 11 bases spanning the gap. In germline, CDR1 is ENHRY, CDR2 SYGVKD. CDR3 coding DNA: TGTGCCATCAGTGAGTGGGGGCGAGGGAATTCACCCCTCCACTTT. Its protein is CAISEWGRGNSPLHF.

The CDR3 spells CASRRDRAEGYTF. The CDR3 DNA reads TGTGCCAGCAGACGTGACAGGGCTGAAGGCTACACCTTC. The chain recombines TRBV5-4 with TRBJ1-2; 7 positions match TRBD1. CDR3 length equals 13 residues. Germline V CDR1 and CDR2: SGHNT, YYREEE (reference sequence). V dropped 5 bases and J dropped 8; count of bases not matched to a gene: 9.

The chain carries TRBV7-6 and TRBJ2-1, with unresolved D. CDR3 length equals 13 residues. The germline V gene encodes CDR1 SGHVS and CDR2 FNYEAQ. The V and J ends lost 2 bases and 10 bases respectively, with 12 bases between them. CDR3 in amino acids: CASSLNGLTEQFF. In DNA form, the CDR3 reads TGTGCCAGCAGCTTAAATGGTCTCACAGAGCAGTTCTTC.

J is TRBJ2-3 and V is TRBV10-2; a weak D match, TRBD2 (5 bases). The CDR3 has 13 residues. Trimming shortened V by 5 bases and J by 2 bases, and 8 bases separated the two germline ends. Germline values: CDR1 WSHSY, CDR2 SAAADI. The CDR3 bases are TGCGCCAGCAGTTGGACTTACACAGATACGCAGTATTTT. Amino acids: CASSWTYTDTQYF.

In nucleotides, the CDR3 is TGTGCCAGTATCCCCCAGGGGGGAGGCAATCAGCCCCAGCATTTT. This encodes CASIPQGGGNQPQHF. The J gene is TRBJ1-5, the V gene TRBV19, with 7 bases fitting TRBD1. With 7 bases clipped from V and 2 bases from J, the junction kept 8 bases outside the gene matches. This CDR3 comprises 15 residues. Germline V lookup: CDR1 LNHDA, CDR2 SQIVND (reference sequence).

This clone has at least ten counts. The same CDR3 can be traced to other DNA sequences in this sample. This chain links TRBV6-1 with TRBJ2-5; 9 nucleotides line up with TRBD2. CDR1 and CDR2 from the germline V gene are MNHNS and SASEGT. The CDR3 spans 15 residues. With V trimmed by 4 bases and J by 2 bases, 5 bases remained unmatched. The CDR3 DNA reads as TGTGCCAGCAGTGGATTAGCGGGGGAACAAGAGACCCAGTACTTC. It encodes CASSGLAGEQETQYF.

The rearrangement links TRBV27 to TRBJ1-1; the match to TRBD1 covers 11 bases. The germline V gene encodes CDR1 MNHEY and CDR2 SMNVEV (reference sequence). V lost 8 bases, J lost 4 bases, and 18 bases stayed unmatched. The CDR3 runs 18 residues. In nucleotides, the CDR3 is TGTGCCAGCGCCCCCCCAGGACAGGGGGCCTATTATGGCACTGAAGCTTTCTTT. Protein sequence: CASAPPGQGAYYGTEAFF.

This chain joins TRBV9 and TRBJ2-6; no clear D. V dropped 3 bases and J dropped 0 bases, with 13 bases sitting between them. The CDR3 runs to 17 residues. CDR1 and CDR2 from the germline V gene are SGDLS and YYNGEE. CDR3: CASSAHKEISGANVLTF. DNA for the CDR3: TGTGCCAGCAGCGCCCACAAAGAAATCTCTGGGGCCAACGTCCTGACTTTC.

The chain carries TRBV4-1 and TRBJ2-3, with 8 positions matching TRBD2. The CDR3 spans 14 residues. The ends lost 0 bases at V and 6 bases at J; junction bases unmatched: 2. CDR1 MGHRA and CDR2 YSYEKL come from the germline V gene. CDR3 nucleotide sequence: TGCGCCAGCAGCCAAGATCAGCGGGGGGATACGCAGTATTTT. Amino acids: CASSQDQRGDTQYF.